This T cell receptor (beta chain) was documented in a study of T-cell reconstitution after alpha-beta-depleted transplantation in children. With regard to this clonotype: Its cognate antigen is unknown.

Study results and limitations: The origin of high day-60 TCRbeta diversity in some patients lay in surviving recipient T cells and thymic progenitors. When one year had passed after transplant, most T-cell counts and diversity came from newly produced T cells. At around two months after transplant, the alpha-beta T cells were reportedly derived from several hundred expanded clones that came from non-depleted graft cells.

The CDR3 loop spans 13 amino acids. Germline-derived CDR1 and CDR2 are SGHDT and YYEEEE. Trimming removed 3 bases at V and 9 bases at J, with 15 bases between. Using unique molecular identifiers, the investigators prepared the TCRbeta library. TCRdb reanalysed the PCR reads using MiXCR and keeps one entry per CDR3 protein. The data contain over 80,000 distinct CDR3 sequences, 23% of them singletons. Here the sequenced sample was PBMCs, taken before TCRalphabeta/CD19-depleted stem cell transplant. This chain uses TRBV5-6 with TRBJ2-5; D is perhaps TRBD1 or TRBD2 (6 bases each). This receptor was taken from a boy aged 2-9 years with acute lymphoblastic leukemia, due to receive a stem cell transplant. The CDR3 bases are TGTGCCAGCAGCTCGAGAGGAAGGGGGGCCCAGTACTTC. This encodes CASSSRGRGAQYF.